This T cell receptor beta chain derives from a study of blood T cell repertoires in COVID-19. Overall study context: Spain, Italy and the United States supplied samples that represented acute and convalescent COVID-19. Sources were T cells, B-cell-depleted T cells, or PBMCs; the material itself was cDNA or gDNA.

Authors' processing steps: The authors estimated nucleated cell counts from reference gene primer amplification. The data were produced by immunoSEQ multiplex PCR, yet TCRdb's version contains in-frame clones alone and is incomplete. V and J calls and clone size are those listed in that table; D and trimming were worked out from the DNA. The data hold tens of thousands of clones, with 82% observed a single time. Per the germline V gene, CDR1 is SGHVS and CDR2 is FQNEAQ. Trimming stripped 6 bases from V and 3 bases from J, with 14 bases between. There are 14 residues in the CDR3. The gene calls are TRBV7-8 and TRBJ1-2; a weak D match, TRBD1 (5 bases). The sequence was obtained from a woman aged 55-69 years with acute or convalescent COVID-19. The sample consisted of peripheral blood. The CDR3 DNA is TGTGCCAGCAGTGGGACTATACTGGACTATGGCTACACCTTC. It is translated as CASSGTILDYGYTF.